This TCR beta chain was obtained from a study of blood T cell repertoires in COVID-19 (TCRdb year 2020). At the level of the whole study: Samples covering the acute and convalescent phases of COVID-19 were provided by collaborators in the United States, Italy and Spain. The prospective study material was composed of cDNA or gDNA derived from T cells, B-cell-depleted T cells, or PBMCs. Subjects who had been exposed to COVID-19, were actively infected with it, or had recovered from it provided the deeply sampled blood TCRbeta repertoires that made up the dataset. The repertoires were made available in a free public database intended to serve as a resource for research on the immune response to SARS-CoV-2. The samples were drawn from the first 160 participants of the ongoing ImmuneRACE study and from some 1,300 subjects provided by 6 global collaborators. Sample metadata almost always included a de-identified subject ID, COVID-19 status, age in years and sex. Where HLA class I and class II types were available, the types were taken from metadata supplied by the sample provider, not from assay-based typing. Study-wide findings and limitations: How much clinical and demographic metadata was included differed by source and by participant, and the metadata was provided uncurated.

In Seattle, one collaborating source enrolled patients while the infection was active and tracked those patients longitudinally over the course of disease. Each collaborating institution followed its own protocols to collect whole blood in K2EDTA tubes. For TCRbeta analysis, collaborators shipped samples in one of three forms: frozen whole blood, isolated PBMCs, or DNA extracted from either of those sample types. About this clone itself: Its antigen target is currently unknown. No qualities accompany the bases; no much larger clone lies one base away.

V is shortened by 10 bases, J by 7 bases, and the region joining them spans 20 bases. According to the germline V gene, CDR1 reads SNHLY and CDR2 reads FYNNEI. Inclusive of the bounding cysteine and phenylalanine, the CDR3 is 14 residues long. This entry keeps only the CDR3 DNA: 42 bases, framed from base 1. The immunoSEQ Assay, a bias-controlled multiplex PCR, was used to amplify TCRbeta CDR3 regions from genomic DNA. On the authors' methods: Nucleated cell counts per sample were estimated from amplification of reference gene primers within the assay. To quantify the absolute abundance of each unique TCRbeta CDR3 rearrangement, sequence reads were collapsed and filtered. Productive Simpson clonality was computed per sample as the square root of Simpson's diversity index over productive rearrangements. TCRdb obtained this table from immuneACCESS and retained in-frame rearrangements with V and J assigned. These tables miss some clones; where compared with another copy, unresolved V genes account for less than half of the shortfall, and the remainder is unexplained. V, J and clone size are taken as reported in that table, and D and trimming were inferred from the DNA itself. The sample table contains roughly 180,000 clones; only one count was recorded for 80% to 90% of them. Around 5.4% of the sample lies in the top ten.

The receptor was isolated from a woman between 50 and 59 years old with COVID-19, enrolled during active disease. Here the chain combines TRBV2 and TRBJ1-5; perhaps TRBD1 is the D gene, with 5 bases matching. The specimen was peripheral blood. CDR3 protein: CATSPWGPEQPQHF. The DNA reads TGTGCCACCTCCCCCTGGGGCCCCGAGCAGCCCCAGCATTTT.